This record covers a single TCR beta chain. Germline lookup yields CDR1 SGHTA and CDR2 FQGNSA. The length of the CDR3 is 15 residues. V lost 2 bases, J lost 4 bases, and 6 bases stayed unmatched. The PCR contained 60 Vbeta and 13 Jbeta primers. This table comes from immunoSEQ multiplex PCR, and its TCRdb copy is limited to in-frame clones, with some not included. The sample holds roughly 100,000 clones; 77% are singletons and the top ten take approximately 8%. These data originate in a study of cytomegalovirus exposure and HLA in healthy donors. The rearrangement joins TRBV7-2 to TRBJ1-1, with 8 bases matching TRBD1. The sequenced material came from PBMCs. This receptor was taken from a female donor in good health and CMV-seronegative. CDR3 region: CASSLIRQGATEAFF. The CDR3 bases are TGTGCCAGCAGCTTAATACGGCAGGGGGCCACTGAAGCTTTCTTT. The full variable domain, in which reference TRBV7-2 and TRBJ1-1 provide the parts outside the CDR3, is GAGVSQSPSNKVTEKGKDVELRCDPISGHTALYWYRQSLGQGLEFLIYFQGNSAPDKSGLPSDRFSAERTGGSVSTLTIQRTQQEDSAVYLCASSLIRQGATEAFFGQGTRLTVV.